This T cell receptor beta chain was captured in a study of OX40 agonist ivuxolimab in advanced cancers. Study-wide background: The patients' treatment was ivuxolimab, an agonistic anti-OX40 (CD134) antibody.

Whole-study findings and limits: Among patients with partial responses at 0.1-3.0 mg/kg, clonal expansion was among the lowest.

As regards this clone: Its antigen is currently unknown.

Clones were sequenced by immunoSEQ multiplex PCR, and TCRdb holds only the in-frame ones, with some missing. The table records over 25,000 clones, around 83% of them present only once. The V and J ends lost 3 bases and 4 bases, in that order; junction bases with no gene match: 6. The V gene's germline CDR1 is KGHSY and CDR2 FQNENV. The CDR3 loop spans 15 amino acids. This clonotype was obtained from an adult with an advanced solid tumor such as melanoma, head and neck, liver or kidney cancer. The sample was CD4+ or CD8+ T cells sorted from blood, taken in a trial of the OX40 agonist ivuxolimab. The gene calls are TRBV16 and TRBJ2-7, with TRBD2 identical over 10 bases. The CDR3 protein is CASSHGTSAHYEQYF. CDR3 bases: TGTGCCAGCAGCCATGGGACTAGCGCGCATTACGAGCAGTACTTC.